These 4 T cell receptor beta chains were all obtained from the same sample, sequenced in a study of cytomegalovirus exposure and HLA in healthy donors. In the PCR, 60 Vbeta and 13 Jbeta primers were used. Produced via immunoSEQ multiplex PCR; TCRdb's table is partial and in-frame only. This table has 200,000 to 300,000 clones, roughly 73% appearing once. Sample: PBMCs. All receptors come from a boy younger than 18 in good health and CMV-seronegative.

This clone was observed a handful of times. The chain combines TRBV5-1 with TRBJ2-1; 8 bases are shared with TRBD2. The V gene's germline CDR1 is SGHRS and CDR2 YFSETQ. This CDR3 comprises 15 residues. Trimming took 2 bases from V and 8 from J; bases not matched to a gene: 9. This chain's CDR3 is CASSLIGGALDEQFF. The CDR3 DNA follows: TGCGCCAGCAGCTTAATCGGGGGGGCTCTCGATGAGCAGTTCTTC.

V is TRBV5-1 and J is TRBJ1-6; D is unresolved. Deletions cut 3 bases from V and 3 bases from J, with 7 bases between. The CDR3 has 14 residues. CDR1 is SGHRS and CDR2 is YFSETQ in the germline V gene. The DNA for the CDR3 is TGCGCCAGCAGCTCGGGAAACTATAATTCACCCCTCCACTTT. This gives the protein CASSSGNYNSPLHF.

Here the CDR3 reads CAWNRQRNYEQYF. The CDR3 DNA reads as TGTGCCTGGAACCGCCAGAGGAATTACGAGCAGTACTTC. The V and J genes are TRBV30 and TRBJ2-5, with D unresolved. The J call may be wrong; the DNA end is better matched by TRBJ2-7. This CDR3 region has 13 residues. The germline CDR1 and CDR2 sequences are GTSNPN and SVGIG (reference sequence).

The chain couples TRBV5-6 to TRBJ2-1, with D perhaps matching TRBD2 (6 bases). This CDR3 is built from 14 residues. Per the germline V gene, CDR1 is SGHDT and CDR2 is YYEEEE. V gave up 7 bases and J gave up 2 bases, with 13 bases separating them. CDR3: CASESVAAYNEQFF. CDR3 bases: TGTGCCAGCGAATCGGTAGCGGCCTACAATGAGCAGTTCTTC.